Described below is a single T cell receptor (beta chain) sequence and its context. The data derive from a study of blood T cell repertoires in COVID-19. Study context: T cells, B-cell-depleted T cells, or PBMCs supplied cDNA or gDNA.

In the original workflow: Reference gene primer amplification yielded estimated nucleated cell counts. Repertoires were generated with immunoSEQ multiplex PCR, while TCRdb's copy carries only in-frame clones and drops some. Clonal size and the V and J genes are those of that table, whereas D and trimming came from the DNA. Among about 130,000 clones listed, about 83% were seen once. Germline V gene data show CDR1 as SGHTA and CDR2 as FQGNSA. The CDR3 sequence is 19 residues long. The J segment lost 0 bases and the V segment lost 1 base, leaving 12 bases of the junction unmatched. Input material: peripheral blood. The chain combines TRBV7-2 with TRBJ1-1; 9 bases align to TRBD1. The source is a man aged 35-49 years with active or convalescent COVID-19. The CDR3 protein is CASSLVLGTGTFMNTEAFF. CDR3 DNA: TGTGCCAGCAGCTTAGTCTTAGGGACAGGGACGTTCATGAACACTGAAGCTTTCTTT.